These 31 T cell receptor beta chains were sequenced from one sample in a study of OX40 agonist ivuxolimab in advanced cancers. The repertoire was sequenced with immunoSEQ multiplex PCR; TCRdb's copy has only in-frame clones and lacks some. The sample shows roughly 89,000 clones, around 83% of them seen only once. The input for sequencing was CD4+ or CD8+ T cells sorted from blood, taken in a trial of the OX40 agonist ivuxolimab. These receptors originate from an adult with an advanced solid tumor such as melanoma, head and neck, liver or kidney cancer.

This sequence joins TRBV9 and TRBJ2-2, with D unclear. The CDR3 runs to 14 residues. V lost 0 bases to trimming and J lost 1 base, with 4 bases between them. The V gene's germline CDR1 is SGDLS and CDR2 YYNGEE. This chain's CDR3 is CASSVDGNTGELFF. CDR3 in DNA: TGTGCCAGCAGCGTAGACGGGAACACCGGGGAGCTGTTTTTT.

The CDR3 region has the DNA TGTGCCAGCAGCTTAGGTTTGGGCTCCGAGCAGTTCTTC. Amino acids: CASSLGLGSEQFF. V and J are TRBV7-8 and TRBJ2-1; no clear D. Trimming took 1 base from V and 10 from J, leaving 11 bases between them. CDR1 is SGHVS, CDR2 FQNEAQ, per germline. The CDR3 contains 13 residues.

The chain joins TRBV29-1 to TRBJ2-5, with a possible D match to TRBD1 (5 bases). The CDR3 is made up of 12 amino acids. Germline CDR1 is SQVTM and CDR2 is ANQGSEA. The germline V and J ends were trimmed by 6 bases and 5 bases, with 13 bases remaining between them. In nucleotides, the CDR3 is TGCAGCGTGGTAGGGGTGGGGGAGACCCAGTACTTC. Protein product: CSVVGVGETQYF.

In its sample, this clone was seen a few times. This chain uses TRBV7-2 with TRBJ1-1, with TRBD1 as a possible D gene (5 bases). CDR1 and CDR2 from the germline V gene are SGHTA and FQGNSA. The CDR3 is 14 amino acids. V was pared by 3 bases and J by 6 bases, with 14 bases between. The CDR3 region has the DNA TGTGCCAGCAGCTTGGGAGGGGCGATTGCTGAAGCTTTCTTT. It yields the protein CASSLGGAIAEAFF.

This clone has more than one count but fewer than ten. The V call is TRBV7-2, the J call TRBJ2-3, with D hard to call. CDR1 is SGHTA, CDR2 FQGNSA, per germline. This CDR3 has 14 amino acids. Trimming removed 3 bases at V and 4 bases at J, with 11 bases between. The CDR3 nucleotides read TGTGCCAGCAGCTTCCATGCCGCGGCAGATACGCAGTATTTT. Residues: CASSFHAAADTQYF. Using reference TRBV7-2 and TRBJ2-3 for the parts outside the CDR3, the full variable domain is GAGVSQSPSNKVTEKGKDVELRCDPISGHTALYWYRQSLGQGLEFLIYFQGNSAPDKSGLPSDRFSAERTGGSVSTLTIQRTQQEDSAVYLCASSFHAAADTQYFGPGTRLTVL.

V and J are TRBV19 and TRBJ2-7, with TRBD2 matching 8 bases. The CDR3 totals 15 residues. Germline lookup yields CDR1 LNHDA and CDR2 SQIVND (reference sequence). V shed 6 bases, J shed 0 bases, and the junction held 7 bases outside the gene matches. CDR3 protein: CASSPSGRSSYEQYF. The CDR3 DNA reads TGTGCCAGTAGCCCTAGCGGGCGGAGCTCCTACGAGCAGTACTTC. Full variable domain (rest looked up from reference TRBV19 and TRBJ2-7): DGGITQSPKYLFRKEGQNVTLSCEQNLNHDAMYWYRQDPGQGLRLIYYSQIVNDFQKGDIAEGYSVSREKKESFPLTVTSAQKNPTAFYLCASSPSGRSSYEQYFGPGTRLTVT.

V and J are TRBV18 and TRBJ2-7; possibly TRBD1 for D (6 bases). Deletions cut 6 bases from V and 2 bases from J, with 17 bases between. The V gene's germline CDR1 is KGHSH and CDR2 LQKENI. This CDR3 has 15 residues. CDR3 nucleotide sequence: TGTGCCAGCTCGCCGGGCGGTGACAGGACCTACGAGCAGTACTTC. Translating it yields CASSPGGDRTYEQYF.

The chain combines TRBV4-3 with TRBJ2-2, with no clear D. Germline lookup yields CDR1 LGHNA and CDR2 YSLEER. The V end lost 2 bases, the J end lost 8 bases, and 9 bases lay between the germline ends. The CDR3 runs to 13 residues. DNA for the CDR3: TGCGCCAGCAGCCAAAAGGGCGGAGGGGAGCTGTTTTTT. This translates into CASSQKGGGELFF.

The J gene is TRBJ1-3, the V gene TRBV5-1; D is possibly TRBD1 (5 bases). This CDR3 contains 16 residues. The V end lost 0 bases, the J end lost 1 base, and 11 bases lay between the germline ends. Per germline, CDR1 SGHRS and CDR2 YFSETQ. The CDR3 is CASSLAPAGSGNTIYF. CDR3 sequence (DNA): TGCGCCAGCAGCTTGGCCCCGGCAGGGTCTGGAAACACCATATATTTT. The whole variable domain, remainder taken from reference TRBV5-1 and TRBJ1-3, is KAGVTQTPRYLIKTRGQQVTLSCSPISGHRSVSWYQQTPGQGLQFLFEYFSETQRNKGNFPGRFSGRQFSNSRSEMNVSTLELGDSALYLCASSLAPAGSGNTIYFGEGSWLTVV.

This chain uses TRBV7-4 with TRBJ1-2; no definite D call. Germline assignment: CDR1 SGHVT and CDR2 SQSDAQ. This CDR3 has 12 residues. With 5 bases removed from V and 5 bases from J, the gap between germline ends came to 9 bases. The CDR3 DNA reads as TGTGCCAGCAGCCAGGACTTTTATGGCTACACCTTC. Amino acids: CASSQDFYGYTF.

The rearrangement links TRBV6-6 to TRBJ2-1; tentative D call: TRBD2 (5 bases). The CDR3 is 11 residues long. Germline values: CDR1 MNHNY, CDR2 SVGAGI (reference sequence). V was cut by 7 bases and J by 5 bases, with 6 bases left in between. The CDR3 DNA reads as TGTGCCAGCATCGGGAACAATGAGCAGTTCTTC. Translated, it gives CASIGNNEQFF.

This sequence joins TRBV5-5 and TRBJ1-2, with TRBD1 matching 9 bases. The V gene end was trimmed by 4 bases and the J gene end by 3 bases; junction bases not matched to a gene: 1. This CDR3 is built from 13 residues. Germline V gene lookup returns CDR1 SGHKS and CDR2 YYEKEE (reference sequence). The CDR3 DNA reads TGTGCCAGCAGCCGGACAGGGGACTATGGCTACACCTTC. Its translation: CASSRTGDYGYTF.

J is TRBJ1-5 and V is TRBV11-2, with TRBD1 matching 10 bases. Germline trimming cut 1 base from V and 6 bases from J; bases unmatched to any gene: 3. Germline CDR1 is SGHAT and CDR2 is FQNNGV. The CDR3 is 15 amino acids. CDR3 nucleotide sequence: TGTGCCAGCAGCTTAGGGACAGGGGGGATTCAGCCCCAGCATTTT. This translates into CASSLGTGGIQPQHF.

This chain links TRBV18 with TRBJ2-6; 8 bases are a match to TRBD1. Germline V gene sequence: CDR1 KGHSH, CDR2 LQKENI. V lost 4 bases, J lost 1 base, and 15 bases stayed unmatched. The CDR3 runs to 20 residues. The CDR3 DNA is TGTGCCAGCTCACAACAAGCCCGGGACAGGCTTCTATCTGGGGCCAACGTCCTGACTTTC. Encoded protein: CASSQQARDRLLSGANVLTF.

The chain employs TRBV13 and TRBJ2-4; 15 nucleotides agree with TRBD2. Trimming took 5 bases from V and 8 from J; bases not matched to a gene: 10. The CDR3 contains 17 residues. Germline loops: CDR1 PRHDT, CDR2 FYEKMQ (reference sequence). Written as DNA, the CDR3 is TGTGCCAGCAGCACCAGGACTAGCGGGGGGGACACGCACATTCAGTACTTC. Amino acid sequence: CASSTRTSGGDTHIQYF.

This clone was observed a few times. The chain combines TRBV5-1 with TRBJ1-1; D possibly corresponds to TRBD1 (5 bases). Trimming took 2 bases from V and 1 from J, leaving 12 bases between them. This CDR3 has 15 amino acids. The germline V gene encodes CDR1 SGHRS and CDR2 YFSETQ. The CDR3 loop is CASSLQVQTNTEAFF. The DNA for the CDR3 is TGCGCCAGCAGCTTACAGGTTCAAACGAACACTGAAGCTTTCTTT. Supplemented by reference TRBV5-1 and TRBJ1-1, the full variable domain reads KAGVTQTPRYLIKTRGQQVTLSCSPISGHRSVSWYQQTPGQGLQFLFEYFSETQRNKGNFPGRFSGRQFSNSRSEMNVSTLELGDSALYLCASSLQVQTNTEAFFGQGTRLTVV.

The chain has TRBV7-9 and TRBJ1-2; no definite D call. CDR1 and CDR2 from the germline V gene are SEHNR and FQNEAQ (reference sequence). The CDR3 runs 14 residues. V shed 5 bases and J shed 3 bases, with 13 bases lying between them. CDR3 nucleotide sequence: TGTGCCAGCAGCCCCATCGGAACGTACTATGGCTACACCTTC. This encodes CASSPIGTYYGYTF.

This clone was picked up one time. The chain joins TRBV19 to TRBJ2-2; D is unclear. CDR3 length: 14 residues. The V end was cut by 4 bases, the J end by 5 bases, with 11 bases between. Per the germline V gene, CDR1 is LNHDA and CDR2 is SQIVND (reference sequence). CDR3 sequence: CASSRVAGTGELFF. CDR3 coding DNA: TGTGCCAGTAGTAGGGTAGCAGGTACCGGGGAGCTGTTTTTT.

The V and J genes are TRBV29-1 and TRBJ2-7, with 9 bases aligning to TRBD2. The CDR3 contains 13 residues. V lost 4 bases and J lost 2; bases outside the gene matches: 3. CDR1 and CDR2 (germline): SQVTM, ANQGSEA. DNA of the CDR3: TGCAGCGTTGGGGTAGCGGGGGCCTACGAGCAGTACTTC. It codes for CSVGVAGAYEQYF.

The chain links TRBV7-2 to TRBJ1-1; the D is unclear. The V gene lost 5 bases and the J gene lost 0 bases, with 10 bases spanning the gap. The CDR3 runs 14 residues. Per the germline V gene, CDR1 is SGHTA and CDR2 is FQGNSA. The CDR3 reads CASSAVGLNTEAFF. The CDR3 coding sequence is TGTGCCAGCAGCGCTGTCGGCCTGAACACTGAAGCTTTCTTT.

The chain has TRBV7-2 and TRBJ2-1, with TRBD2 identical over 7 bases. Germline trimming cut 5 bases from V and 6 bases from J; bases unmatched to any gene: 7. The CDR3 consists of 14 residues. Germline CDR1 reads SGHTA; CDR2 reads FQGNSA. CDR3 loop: CASSVYGEGNEQFF. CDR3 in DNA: TGTGCCAGCAGCGTTTATGGGGAGGGCAATGAGCAGTTCTTC.

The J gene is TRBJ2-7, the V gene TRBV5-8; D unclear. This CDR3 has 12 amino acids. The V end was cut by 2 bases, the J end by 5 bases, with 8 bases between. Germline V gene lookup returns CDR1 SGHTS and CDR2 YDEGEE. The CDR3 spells CASSLLYDEQYF. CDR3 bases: TGTGCCAGCAGCTTACTATACGACGAGCAGTACTTC. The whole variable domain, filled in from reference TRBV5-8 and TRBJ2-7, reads EAGVTQSPTHLIKTRGQQATLRCSPISGHTSVYWYQQALGLGLQFLLWYDEGEERNRGNFPPRFSGRQFPNYSSELNVNALELEDSALYLCASSLLYDEQYFGPGTRLTVT.

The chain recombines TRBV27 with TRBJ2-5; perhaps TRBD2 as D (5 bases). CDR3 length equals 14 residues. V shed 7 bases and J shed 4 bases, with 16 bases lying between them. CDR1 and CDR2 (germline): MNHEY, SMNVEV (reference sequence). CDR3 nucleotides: TGTGCCAGCACAATGAAGCTAGGAGGAGAGACCCAGTACTTC. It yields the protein CASTMKLGGETQYF.

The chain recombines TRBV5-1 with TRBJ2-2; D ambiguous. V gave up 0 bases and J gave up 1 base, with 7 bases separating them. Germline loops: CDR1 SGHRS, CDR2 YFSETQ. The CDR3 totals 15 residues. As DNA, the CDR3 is TGCGCCAGCAGCTTGGGGCGGCTGAACACCGGGGAGCTGTTTTTT. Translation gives CASSLGRLNTGELFF.

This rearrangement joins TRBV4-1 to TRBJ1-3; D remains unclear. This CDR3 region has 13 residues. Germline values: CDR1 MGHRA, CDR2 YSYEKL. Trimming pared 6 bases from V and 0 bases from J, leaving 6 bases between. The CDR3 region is CASRAHSGNTIYF. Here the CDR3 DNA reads TGCGCCAGCAGGGCTCACTCTGGAAACACCATATATTTT.

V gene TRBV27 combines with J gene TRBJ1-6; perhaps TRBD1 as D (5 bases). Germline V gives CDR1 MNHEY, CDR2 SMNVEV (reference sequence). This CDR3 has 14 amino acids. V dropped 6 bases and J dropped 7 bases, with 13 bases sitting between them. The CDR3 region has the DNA TGTGCCAGCAGGCTTACCCGGGGGAATTCACCCCTCCACTTT. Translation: CASRLTRGNSPLHF.

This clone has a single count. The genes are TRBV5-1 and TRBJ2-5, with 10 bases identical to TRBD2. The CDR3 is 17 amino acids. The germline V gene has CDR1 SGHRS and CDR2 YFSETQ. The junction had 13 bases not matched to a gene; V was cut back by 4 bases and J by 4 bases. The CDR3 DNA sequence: TGCGCCAGCAGCGAGGGGTCTAGCGGGGGAGGAGGAGAGACCCAGTACTTC. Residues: CASSEGSSGGGGETQYF.

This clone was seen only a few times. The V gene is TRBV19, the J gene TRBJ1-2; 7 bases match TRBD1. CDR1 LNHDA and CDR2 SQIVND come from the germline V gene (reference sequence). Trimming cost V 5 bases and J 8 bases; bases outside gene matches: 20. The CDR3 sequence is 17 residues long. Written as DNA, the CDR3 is TGTGCCAGTAGTCCACCGACCTCGACAGGGACGGTGAAGGGCTACACCTTC. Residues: CASSPPTSTGTVKGYTF. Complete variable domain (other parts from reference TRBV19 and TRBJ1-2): DGGITQSPKYLFRKEGQNVTLSCEQNLNHDAMYWYRQDPGQGLRLIYYSQIVNDFQKGDIAEGYSVSREKKESFPLTVTSAQKNPTAFYLCASSPPTSTGTVKGYTFGSGTRLTVV.

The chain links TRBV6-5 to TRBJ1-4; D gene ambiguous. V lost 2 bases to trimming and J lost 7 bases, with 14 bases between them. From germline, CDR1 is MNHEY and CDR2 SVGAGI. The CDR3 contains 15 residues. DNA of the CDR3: TGTGCCAGCAGTTACAGAGGCGGACCCCTTGAAAAACTGTTTTTT. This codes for CASSYRGGPLEKLFF.

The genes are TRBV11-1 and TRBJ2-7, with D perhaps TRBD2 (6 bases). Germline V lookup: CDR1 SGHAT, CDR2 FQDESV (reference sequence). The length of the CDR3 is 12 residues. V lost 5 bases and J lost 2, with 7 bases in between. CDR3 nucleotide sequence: TGTGCCAGCAGCCCGGGGGCCTACGAGCAGTACTTC. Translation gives CASSPGAYEQYF.

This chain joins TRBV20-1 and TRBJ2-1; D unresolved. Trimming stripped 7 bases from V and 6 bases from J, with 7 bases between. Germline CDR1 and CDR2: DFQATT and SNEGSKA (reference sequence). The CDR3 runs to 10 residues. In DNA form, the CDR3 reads TGCAGTGTTACTACCAATGAGCAGTTCTTC. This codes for CSVTTNEQFF.